What follows describes a single T cell receptor (beta chain). The CDR3 covers 15 residues. The germline V gene encodes CDR1 SGHTA and CDR2 FQGNSA. V gave up 0 bases and J gave up 0 bases, with 8 bases separating them. These data originate in a study of patients and donors after allogeneic stem cell transplantation. TCRdb re-called the RT-PCR reads through MiXCR, storing one row per CDR3 protein. Among about 200,000 distinct CDR3 sequences listed, roughly two fifths were seen once. V is TRBV7-2 and J is TRBJ1-2; D gene ambiguous. Material for sequencing was blood, either unsorted or a sorted T cell fraction (not recorded which). The receptor was isolated from a human donor who was either an allogeneic HSCT recipient or a stem cell or donor lymphocyte infusion donor (not recorded which). It is not recorded whose cells these are; they may come from a transplant donor. Written as DNA, the CDR3 is TGTGCCAGCAGCTTAGCCGGATTGACTAACTATGGCTACACCTTC. This encodes CASSLAGLTNYGYTF.